A selection of T cell receptor beta chains follows, all from one sample in a study of human T cells and chemical hapten exposure. TCRdb reprocessed the RACE reads with MiXCR, giving one entry per CDR3 protein. The repertoire includes over 300,000 distinct CDR3 sequences, about 5.1% of them detected once, and 2.5% to 3% sits in the top ten. Sample: whole blood, taken in connection with sensitization to the hapten diphenylcyclopropenone (DPC). These TCRs come from a woman in her forties or fifties with alopecia areata. Some clones in this sample may be carry-over from other donors' samples. Each CDR3 is given with its conserved first and last residue. A D gene is named only where the DNA matches it firmly. Clone size, where shown, is once, few, many, or a class for clones that have expanded.

clone_size j_call d_call v_call cdr3_length cdr3_aa cdr3_nt
few TRBJ1-5 TRBD1 TRBV12-5 14 CASGFRDSNQPQHF TGTGCTAGTGGCTTCAGGGACAGTAATCAGCCCCAGCATTTT
many TRBJ1-5 . TRBV20-1 16 CSARDSGSAYNQPQHF TGCAGTGCTAGAGATTCGGGCAGCGCCTACAATCAGCCCCAGCATTTT
. TRBJ2-7 . TRBV5-5 16 CASSSTSRQGGYEQYF TGTGCCAGCAGCTCAACCAGCAGACAGGGAGGCTACGAGCAGTACTTC
few TRBJ1-1 . TRBV2 18 CASTELTWRVLRRTEAFF TGTGCCAGCACTGAACTGACGTGGAGGGTGTTAAGAAGGACTGAAGCTTTCTTT
many TRBJ2-3 TRBD1 TRBV29-1 12 CSVRGQSDTQYF TGCAGCGTGAGGGGACAGTCAGATACGCAGTATTTT
. TRBJ1-1 TRBD1 TRBV6-6 15 CASSKTGLMNTEAFF TGTGCCAGCAGTAAGACAGGGTTGATGAACACTGAAGCTTTCTTT
few TRBJ2-7 . TRBV12-3/TRBV12-4 16 CASSPFRTENLREQYF TGTGCCAGCAGTCCCTTCCGTACGGAGAACCTACGTGAGCAGTACTTC
many TRBJ2-2 TRBD2 TRBV2 14 CAKGAGANTGELFF TGTGCCAAGGGAGCGGGGGCGAACACCGGGGAGCTGTTTTTT
. TRBJ1-6 TRBD1 TRBV19 15 CASIERQGYNSPLHF TGTGCCAGTATAGAGCGACAGGGCTATAATTCACCCCTCCACTTT
many TRBJ2-1 TRBD1 TRBV29-1 12 CSGWDSAGEQFF TGCAGCGGGTGGGACAGCGCCGGGGAGCAGTTCTTC
. TRBJ2-3 TRBD2 TRBV6-1 18 CASSLLAGALLSTDTQYF TGTGCCAGCAGCCTACTAGCGGGAGCACTGTTAAGCACAGATACGCAGTATTTT
. TRBJ2-5 . TRBV12-2 15 CASRFNRGPQETQYF TGTGCAAGTCGTTTCAACAGGGGGCCTCAAGAGACCCAGTACTTC
many TRBJ2-7 . TRBV10-2 14 CATQRGGTQGEQYF TGCGCCACCCAAAGGGGGGGGACGCAAGGCGAGCAGTACTTC
. TRBJ1-4 . TRBV12-3/TRBV12-4 13 CASRRTVNEKLFF TGTGCCAGCAGGCGAACAGTTAATGAAAAACTGTTTTTT
many TRBJ2-7 TRBD1 TRBV7-7 13 CASQPGGSYEQYF TGTGCCAGCCAACCAGGGGGCTCCTACGAGCAGTACTTC
many TRBJ2-3 . TRBV12-3/TRBV12-4 14 CASSFVDLRDTQYF TGTGCCAGCAGTTTCGTGGACTTGAGGGATACGCAGTATTTT
. TRBJ2-3 . TRBV1 17 CTSSQPFCGGSSDTQYF TGCACCAGCAGCCAACCCTTTTGCGGGGGGTCTTCAGATACGCAGTATTTT
many TRBJ2-3 . TRBV7-2 15 CASSRASGSTDTQYF TGTGCCAGCAGCCGAGCCTCGGGCTCCACAGATACGCAGTATTTT
. TRBJ2-1 TRBD2 TRBV20-1 14 CSAPPAGGRNEQFF TGCAGTGCCCCACCAGCGGGGGGGCGGAATGAGCAGTTCTTC
many TRBJ2-2 . TRBV27 15 CASSPAGPNTGELFF TGTGCCAGCAGCCCAGCGGGCCCGAACACCGGGGAGCTGTTTTTT
many TRBJ2-3 . TRBV3-1 19 CASSLWIPTSGKSTDTQYF TGTGCCAGCAGTCTTTGGATCCCCACCAGCGGAAAAAGCACAGATACGCAGTATTTT
many TRBJ1-5 . TRBV12-3/TRBV12-4 14 CASSFGQGNQPQHF TGTGCCAGCAGTTTCGGGCAGGGGAATCAGCCCCAGCATTTT
few TRBJ1-5 . TRBV20-1 14 CSARGGAGAQPQHF TGCAGTGCTAGAGGGGGGGCAGGGGCACAGCCCCAGCATTTT